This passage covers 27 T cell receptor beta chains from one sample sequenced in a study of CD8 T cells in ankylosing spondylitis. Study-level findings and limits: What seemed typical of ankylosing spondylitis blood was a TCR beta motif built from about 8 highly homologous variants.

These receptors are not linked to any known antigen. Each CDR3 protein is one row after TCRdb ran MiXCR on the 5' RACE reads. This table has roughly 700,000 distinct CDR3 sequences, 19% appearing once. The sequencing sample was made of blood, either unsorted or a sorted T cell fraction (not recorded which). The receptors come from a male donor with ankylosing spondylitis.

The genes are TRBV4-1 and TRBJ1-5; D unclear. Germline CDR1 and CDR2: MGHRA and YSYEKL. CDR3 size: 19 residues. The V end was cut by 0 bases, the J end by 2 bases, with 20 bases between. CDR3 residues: CASSQDRIGNPEGNQPQHF. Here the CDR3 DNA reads TGCGCCAGCAGCCAAGATAGGATTGGGAACCCCGAAGGCAATCAGCCCCAGCATTTT.

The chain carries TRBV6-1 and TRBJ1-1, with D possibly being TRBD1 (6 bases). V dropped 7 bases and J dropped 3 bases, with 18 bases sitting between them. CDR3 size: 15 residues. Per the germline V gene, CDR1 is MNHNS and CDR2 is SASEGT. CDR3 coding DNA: TGTGCCAGCATCCCAGGTCGGGGGGCGCACACTGAAGCTTTCTTT. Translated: CASIPGRGAHTEAFF.

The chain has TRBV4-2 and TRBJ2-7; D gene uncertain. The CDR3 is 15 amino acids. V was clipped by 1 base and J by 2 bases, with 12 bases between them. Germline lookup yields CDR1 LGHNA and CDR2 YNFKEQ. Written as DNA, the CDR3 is TGTGCCAGCAGCCAAGTCGAGGACGGTACCTACGAGCAGTACTTC. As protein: CASSQVEDGTYEQYF.

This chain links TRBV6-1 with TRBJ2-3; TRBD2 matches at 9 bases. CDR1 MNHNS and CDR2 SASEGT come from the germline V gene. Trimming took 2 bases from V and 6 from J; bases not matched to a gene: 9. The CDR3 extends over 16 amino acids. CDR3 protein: CASSEYPSGVGDTQYF. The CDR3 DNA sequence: TGTGCCAGCAGTGAATACCCTAGCGGGGTTGGGGATACGCAGTATTTT.

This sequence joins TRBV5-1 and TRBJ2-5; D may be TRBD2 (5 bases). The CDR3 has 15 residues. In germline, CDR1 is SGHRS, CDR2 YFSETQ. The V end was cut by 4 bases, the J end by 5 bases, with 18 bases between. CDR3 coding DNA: TGCGCCAGCAGCCCCGAGACGGACTTAGGGGAGACCCAGTACTTC. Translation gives CASSPETDLGETQYF.

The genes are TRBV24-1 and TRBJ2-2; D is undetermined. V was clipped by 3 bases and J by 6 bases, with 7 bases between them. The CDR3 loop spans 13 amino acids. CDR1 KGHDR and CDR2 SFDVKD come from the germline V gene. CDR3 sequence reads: CATSDTQSGELFF. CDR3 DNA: TGTGCCACCAGTGATACTCAATCCGGGGAGCTGTTTTTT.

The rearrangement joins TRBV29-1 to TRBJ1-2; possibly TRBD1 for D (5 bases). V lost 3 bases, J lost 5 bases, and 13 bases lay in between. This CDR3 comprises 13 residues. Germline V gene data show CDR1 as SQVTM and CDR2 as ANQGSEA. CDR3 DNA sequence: TGCAGCGTTGAGAAAACTCAGGGTTATGGCTACACCTTC. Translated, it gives CSVEKTQGYGYTF.

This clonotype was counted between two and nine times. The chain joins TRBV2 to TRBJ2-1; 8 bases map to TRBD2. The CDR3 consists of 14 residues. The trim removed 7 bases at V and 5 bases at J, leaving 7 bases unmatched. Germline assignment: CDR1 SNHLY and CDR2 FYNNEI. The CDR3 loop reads CASIGLAGDNEQFF. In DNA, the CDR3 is TGTGCCAGCATCGGGCTAGCGGGTGACAATGAGCAGTTCTTC.

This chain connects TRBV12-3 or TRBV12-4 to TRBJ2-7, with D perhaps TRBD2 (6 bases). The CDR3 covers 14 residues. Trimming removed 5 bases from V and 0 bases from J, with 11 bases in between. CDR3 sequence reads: CASSKDGSSYEQYF. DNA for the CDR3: TGTGCCAGCAGTAAGGACGGGAGCTCCTACGAGCAGTACTTC.

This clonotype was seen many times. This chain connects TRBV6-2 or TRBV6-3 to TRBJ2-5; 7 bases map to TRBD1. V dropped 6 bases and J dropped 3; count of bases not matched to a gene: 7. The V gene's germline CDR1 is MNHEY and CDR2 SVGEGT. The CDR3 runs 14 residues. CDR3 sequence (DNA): TGTGCCAGCAGCCCCGGGACAGAGGAAGAGACCCAGTACTTC. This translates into CASSPGTEEETQYF.

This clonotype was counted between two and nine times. The CDR3 loop is CASSQGRPGRDTFNEQFF. The CDR3 coding sequence is TGTGCCAGCAGCCAAGGTCGGCCAGGGAGGGATACCTTCAATGAGCAGTTCTTC. The chain joins TRBV4-2 to TRBJ2-1, with TRBD2 matching 7 bases. The CDR3 runs 18 residues. The V gene end was trimmed by 1 base and the J gene end by 6 bases; junction bases not matched to a gene: 15. CDR1 and CDR2 from the germline V gene are LGHNA and YNFKEQ.

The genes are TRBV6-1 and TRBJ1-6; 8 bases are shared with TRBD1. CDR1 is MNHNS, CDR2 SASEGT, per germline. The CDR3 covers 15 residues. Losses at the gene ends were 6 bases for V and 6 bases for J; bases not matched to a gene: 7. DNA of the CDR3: TGTGCCAGCAGACCTCCGGGACAGGTTAATTCACCCCTCCACTTT. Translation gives CASRPPGQVNSPLHF.

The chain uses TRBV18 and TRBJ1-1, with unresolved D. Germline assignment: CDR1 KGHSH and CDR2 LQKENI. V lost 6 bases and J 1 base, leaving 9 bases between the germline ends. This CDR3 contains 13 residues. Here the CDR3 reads CASSQHKNTEAFF. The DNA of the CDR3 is TGTGCCAGCTCGCAACACAAGAACACTGAAGCTTTCTTT.

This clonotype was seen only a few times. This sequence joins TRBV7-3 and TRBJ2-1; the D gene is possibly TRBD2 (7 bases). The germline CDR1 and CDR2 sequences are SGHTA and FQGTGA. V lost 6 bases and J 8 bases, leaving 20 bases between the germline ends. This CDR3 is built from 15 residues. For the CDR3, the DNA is TGTGCCAGCAGTAATCGGGGGGCGCCCTTGGATGAGCAGTTCTTC. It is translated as CASSNRGAPLDEQFF.

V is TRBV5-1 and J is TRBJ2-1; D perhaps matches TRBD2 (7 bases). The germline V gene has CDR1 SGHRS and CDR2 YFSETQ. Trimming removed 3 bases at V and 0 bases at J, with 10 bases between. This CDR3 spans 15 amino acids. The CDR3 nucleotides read TGCGCCAGCAGCTCGGGGGGCGACTCCTACAATGAGCAGTTCTTC. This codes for CASSSGGDSYNEQFF.

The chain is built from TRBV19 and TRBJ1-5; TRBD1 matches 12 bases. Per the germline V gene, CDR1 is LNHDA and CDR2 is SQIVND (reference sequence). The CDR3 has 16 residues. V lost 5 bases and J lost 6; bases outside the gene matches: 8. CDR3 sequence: CASSWGTGGAGQPQHF. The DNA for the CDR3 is TGTGCCAGTAGTTGGGGGACAGGGGGCGCCGGTCAGCCCCAGCATTTT.

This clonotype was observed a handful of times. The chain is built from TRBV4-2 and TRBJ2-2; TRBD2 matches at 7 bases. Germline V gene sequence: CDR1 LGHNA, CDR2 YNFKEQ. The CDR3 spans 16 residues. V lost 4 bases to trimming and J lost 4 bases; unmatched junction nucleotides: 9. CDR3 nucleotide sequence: TGTGCCAGCAGCCCGCATGGGGGGGGAGGCACCGGGGAGCTGTTTTTT. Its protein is CASSPHGGGGTGELFF.

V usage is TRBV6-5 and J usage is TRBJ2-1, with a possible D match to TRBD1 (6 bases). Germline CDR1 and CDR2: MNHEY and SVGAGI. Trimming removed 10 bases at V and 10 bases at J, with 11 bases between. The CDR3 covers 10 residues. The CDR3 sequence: CATGQREQFF. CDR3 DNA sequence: TGTGCCACCGGACAGAGGGAGCAGTTCTTC.

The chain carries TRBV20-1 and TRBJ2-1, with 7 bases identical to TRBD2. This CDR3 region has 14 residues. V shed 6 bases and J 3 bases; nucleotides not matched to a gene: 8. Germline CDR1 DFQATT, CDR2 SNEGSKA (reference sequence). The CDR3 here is CSARSGAYYNEQFF. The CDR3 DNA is TGCAGTGCCCGGAGCGGGGCCTACTACAATGAGCAGTTCTTC.

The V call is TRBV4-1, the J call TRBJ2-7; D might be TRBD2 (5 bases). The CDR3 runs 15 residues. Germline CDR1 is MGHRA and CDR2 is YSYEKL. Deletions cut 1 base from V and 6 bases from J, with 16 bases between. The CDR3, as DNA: TGCGCCAGCAGCCAAGTGGTAGGACCAGAGGGCGAGCAGTACTTC. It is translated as CASSQVVGPEGEQYF.

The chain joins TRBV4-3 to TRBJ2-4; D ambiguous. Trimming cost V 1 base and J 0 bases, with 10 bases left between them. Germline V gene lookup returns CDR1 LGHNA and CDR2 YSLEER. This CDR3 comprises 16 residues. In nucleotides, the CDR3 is TGCGCCAGCAGCCAAGGAACATCCTTAGCCAAAAACATTCAGTACTTC. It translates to CASSQGTSLAKNIQYF.

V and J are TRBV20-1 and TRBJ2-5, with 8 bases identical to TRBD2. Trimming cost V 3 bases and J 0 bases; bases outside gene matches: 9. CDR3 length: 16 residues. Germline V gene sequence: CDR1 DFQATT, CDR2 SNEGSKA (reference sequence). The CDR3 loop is CSASGPRGGYQETQYF. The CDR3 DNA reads TGCAGTGCTAGTGGGCCGCGCGGGGGGTACCAAGAGACCCAGTACTTC.

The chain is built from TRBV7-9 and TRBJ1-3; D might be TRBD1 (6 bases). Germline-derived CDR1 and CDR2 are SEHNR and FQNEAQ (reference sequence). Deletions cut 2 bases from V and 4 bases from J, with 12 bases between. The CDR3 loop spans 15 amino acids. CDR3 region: CASSLWGAQGNTIYF. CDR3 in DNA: TGTGCCAGCAGCTTATGGGGGGCACAAGGAAACACCATATATTTT.

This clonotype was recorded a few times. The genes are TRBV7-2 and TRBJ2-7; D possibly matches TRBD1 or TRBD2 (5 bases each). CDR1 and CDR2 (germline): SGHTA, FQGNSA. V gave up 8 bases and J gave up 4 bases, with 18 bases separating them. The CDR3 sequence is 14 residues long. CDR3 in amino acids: CASSQGPGLYEQYF. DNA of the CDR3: TGTGCCAGCTCTCAGGGACCAGGCTTATACGAGCAGTACTTC.

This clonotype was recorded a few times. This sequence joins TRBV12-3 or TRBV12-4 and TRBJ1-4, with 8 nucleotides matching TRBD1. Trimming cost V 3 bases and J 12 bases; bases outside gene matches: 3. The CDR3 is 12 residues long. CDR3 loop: CASSFYRGELFF. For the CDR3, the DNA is TGTGCCAGCAGTTTTTACAGGGGGGAACTGTTTTTT.

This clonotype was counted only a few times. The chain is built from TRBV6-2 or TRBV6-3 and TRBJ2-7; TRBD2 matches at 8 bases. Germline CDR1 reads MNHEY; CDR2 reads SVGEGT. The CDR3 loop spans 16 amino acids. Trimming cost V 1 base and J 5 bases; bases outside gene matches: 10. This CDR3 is CASSYLTSGRMDEQYF. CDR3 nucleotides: TGTGCCAGCAGTTACTTAACTAGCGGCAGGATGGACGAGCAGTACTTC.

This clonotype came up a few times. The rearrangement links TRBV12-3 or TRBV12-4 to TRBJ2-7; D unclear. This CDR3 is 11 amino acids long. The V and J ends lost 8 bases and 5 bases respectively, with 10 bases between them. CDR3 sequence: CASGAMHEQYF. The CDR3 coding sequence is TGTGCCAGCGGAGCGATGCACGAGCAGTACTTC.